This entry concerns a single TCR beta chain. Clones were read by immunoSEQ multiplex PCR, and TCRdb kept only the in-frame ones, dropping some. The data contain fewer than 110,000 clones, roughly 90% of them singletons. The sample originates from a study of control samples from healthy donors and cancer patients. Trimming took 7 bases from V and 1 from J; bases not matched to a gene: 8. The CDR3 is made up of 15 amino acids. Germline CDR1 and CDR2: KGHSH and LQKENI. This TCR was sampled from a man aged 55 to 70 with lung cancer. The sequencing sample was made of PBMCs. The chain combines TRBV18 with TRBJ2-5; 8 bases agree with TRBD1. The CDR3 region is CASLPRDRGQETQYF. CDR3 DNA sequence: TGTGCCAGCTTACCCCGCGACAGGGGCCAAGAGACCCAGTACTTC.